The subject of this entry is one TCR beta chain. Construction of the TCRbeta library involved unique molecular identifiers. TCRdb re-derived calls from the PCR reads in MiXCR, one entry per CDR3 protein. The profile shows about 500,000 distinct CDR3 sequences, approximately 32% of them singletons. This specimen belongs to a study of T-cell reconstitution after alpha-beta-depleted transplantation in children. Trimming left V 8 bases short and J 6 bases short, with 20 bases between. The CDR3 is 14 amino acids. Germline values: CDR1 MNHNS, CDR2 SASEGT. The rearrangement uses TRBV6-1 and TRBJ2-7; tentatively, D is TRBD1 (6 bases). Specimen: PBMCs from the stem cell graft donor, collected from the stem cell graft. The receptor's source is a human donor who donated a stem cell graft to a child with aplastic anemia. CDR3 DNA sequence: TGTGCCAGCCGGCTTAACGACAGGCCCTCCGAGCAGTACTTC. Protein sequence: CASRLNDRPSEQYF.